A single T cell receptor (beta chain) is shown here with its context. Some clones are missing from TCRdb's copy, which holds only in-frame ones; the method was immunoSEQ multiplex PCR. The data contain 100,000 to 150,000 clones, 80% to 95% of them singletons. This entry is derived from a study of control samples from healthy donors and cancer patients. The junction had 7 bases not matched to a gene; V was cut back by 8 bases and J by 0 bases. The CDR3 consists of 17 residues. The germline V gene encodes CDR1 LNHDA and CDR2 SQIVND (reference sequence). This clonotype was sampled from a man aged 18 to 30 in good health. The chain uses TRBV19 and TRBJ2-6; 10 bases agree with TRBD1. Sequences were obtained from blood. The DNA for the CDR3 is TGTGCCAGTGGGGAGGACAGGGGGGTCTCTGGGGCCAACGTCCTGACTTTC. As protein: CASGEDRGVSGANVLTF.